Sequencing of this T cell receptor (beta chain) was carried out in a study of OX40 agonist ivuxolimab in advanced cancers. The study's findings and limits: CD4+ T cells averaged fewer expanded clones than CD8+ T cells.

V lost 5 bases to trimming and J lost 1 base; unmatched junction nucleotides: 4. The germline gives CDR1 SGHTA, CDR2 FQGNSA. This CDR3 is built from 14 residues. On this clone: The antigen is undetermined.

Profiling relied on immunoSEQ multiplex PCR, and the TCRdb table lists in-frame clones only, not all of them. The sample records some 80,000 clones, roughly 87% being singletons. The chain couples TRBV7-2 to TRBJ1-1; 7 bases match TRBD1. The sequence derives from an adult with an advanced solid tumor such as melanoma, head and neck, liver or kidney cancer. Material: CD4+ or CD8+ T cells sorted from blood, obtained in a trial of the OX40 agonist ivuxolimab. CDR3 coding DNA: TGTGCCAGCAGCCCCTGGACAGGGAACACTGAAGCTTTCTTT. Translated, it gives CASSPWTGNTEAFF.